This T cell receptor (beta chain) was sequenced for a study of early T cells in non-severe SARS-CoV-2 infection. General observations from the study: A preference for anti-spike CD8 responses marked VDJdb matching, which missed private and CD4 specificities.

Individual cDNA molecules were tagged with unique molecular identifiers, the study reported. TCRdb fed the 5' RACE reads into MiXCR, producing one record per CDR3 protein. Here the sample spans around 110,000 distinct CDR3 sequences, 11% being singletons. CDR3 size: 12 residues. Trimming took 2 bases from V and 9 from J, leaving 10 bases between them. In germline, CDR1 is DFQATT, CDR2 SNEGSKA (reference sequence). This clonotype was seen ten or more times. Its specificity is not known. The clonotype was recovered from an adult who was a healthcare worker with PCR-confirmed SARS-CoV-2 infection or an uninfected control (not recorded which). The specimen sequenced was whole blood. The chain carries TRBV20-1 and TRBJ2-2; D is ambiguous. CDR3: CSARSGRWELFF. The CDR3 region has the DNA TGCAGTGCTAGATCCGGTCGGTGGGAGCTGTTTTTT.